The 18 T cell receptor beta chains listed next were all sequenced from one sample in a study of blood T cells in healthy people across ages. Alongside a J-beta primer mix, a sample-barcoded 5' primer served in a second PCR lasting roughly 6 to 11 cycles. TCRdb reprocessed the 5' RACE reads with MiXCR, giving one entry per CDR3 protein. The data hold over 600,000 distinct CDR3 sequences, with 20% to 25% observed a single time. The sample was blood. All receptors derive from a man in his 70s in good health.

Ten or more counts support this clonotype. The junction does not match germline at one end; this may be a read error. The rearrangement uses TRBV5-1 and TRBJ2-1; TRBD2 might be the D (6 bases). The CDR3 is made up of 15 amino acids. Germline CDR1 is SGHRS and CDR2 is YFSETQ. In nucleotides, the CDR3 is TGTGCCAGCAGCTTAGCGGCGAGCTCCTACAATGAGCAGTTCTTC. Its translation is CASSLAASSYNEQFF.

This rearrangement joins TRBV20-1 to TRBJ2-7, with 11 bases lining up with TRBD2. Germline assignment: CDR1 DFQATT and CDR2 SNEGSKA (reference sequence). V trimming: 5 bases; J trimming: 1 base; junction bases outside the gene matches: 4. The CDR3 has 14 amino acids. CDR3 amino acids: CSALTSGSSYEQYF. CDR3 sequence (DNA): TGCAGTGCTCTCACTAGCGGGAGTTCCTACGAGCAGTACTTC.

The chain employs TRBV5-1 and TRBJ2-7; TRBD1 aligns across 11 bases. V was clipped by 3 bases and J by 3 bases; unmatched bases: 5. This CDR3 contains 15 residues. The germline gives CDR1 SGHRS, CDR2 YFSETQ. CDR3: CASSWTGTGGYEQYF. Here the CDR3 DNA reads TGCGCCAGCAGCTGGACCGGGACAGGGGGCTACGAGCAGTACTTC.

Of note for this clonotype: At one end, the junction sequence differs from germline, possibly due to a read error. V gene TRBV5-6 combines with J gene TRBJ2-5; D perhaps matches TRBD1 (5 bases). The length of the CDR3 is 14 residues. Germline CDR1 is SGHDT and CDR2 is YYEEEE. The CDR3 nucleotides are TGTGTCAGCAGAAAACGGACAAGCCAAGAGACCCAGTACTTC. Residues: CVSRKRTSQETQYF.

This clonotype has more than one count but fewer than ten. The chain joins TRBV5-1 to TRBJ2-7, with D possibly being TRBD1 or TRBD2 (5 bases each). Trimming removed 2 bases from V and 1 base from J, with 13 bases in between. The CDR3 extends over 15 amino acids. Germline V gene data show CDR1 as SGHRS and CDR2 as YFSETQ. CDR3 in DNA: TGCGCCAGCAGCTTTCGGGACGGTATTTCCTACGAGCAGTACTTC. This translates into CASSFRDGISYEQYF.

This clonotype was seen a few times. This chain uses TRBV18 with TRBJ2-7; TRBD2 is a possible D gene (6 bases). From germline, CDR1 is KGHSH and CDR2 LQKENI. V lost 1 base to trimming and J lost 5 bases, with 15 bases between them. The CDR3 has 15 amino acids. The CDR3 sequence: CASSPLSGTQDEQYF. The CDR3 DNA sequence: TGTGCCAGCTCACCACTTAGCGGAACACAGGACGAGCAGTACTTC.

J is TRBJ1-3 and V is TRBV12-3 or TRBV12-4, with 9 bases fitting TRBD1. Losses at the gene ends were 7 bases for V and 7 bases for J; bases not matched to a gene: 17. This CDR3 comprises 17 residues. The CDR3 loop reads CASTYWGQGLRGNTIYF. The DNA of the CDR3 is TGTGCCAGCACCTATTGGGGACAGGGTCTTCGAGGTAACACCATATATTTT.

In its sample, this clonotype was seen a few times. At one of its ends the junction is not consistent with the germline gene, which may arise from a read error. The gene calls are TRBV3-1 and TRBJ2-1, with 9 bases lining up with TRBD2. The CDR3 extends over 17 amino acids. Germline V CDR1 and CDR2: LGHDT, YNNKEL (reference sequence). The CDR3 DNA reads as TGTGCCGGCAGCCAAGAAAGCCGGGCGGGAGGGCGTACTGAGCAGTTCTTC. It specifies CAGSQESRAGGRTEQFF.

This clonotype came up a few times. This sequence joins TRBV2 and TRBJ2-3, with a possible D match to TRBD2 (5 bases). Germline CDR1 and CDR2: SNHLY and FYNNEI. The CDR3 runs 16 residues. The ends were cut back, 10 bases at V and 7 bases at J, with 27 bases in the middle. CDR3 bases: TGTGCCACCAACTTAGCTCTGGCCGCTCGGAGGAATACGCAGTATTTT. Translating gives CATNLALAARRNTQYF.

The chain is built from TRBV15 and TRBJ2-7, with D hard to call. Trimming took 0 bases from V and 5 from J, leaving 5 bases between them. This CDR3 has 12 amino acids. Germline V gene lookup returns CDR1 LNHNV and CDR2 YYDKDF (reference sequence). The DNA of the CDR3 is TGTGCCACCAGCAGAGATGTGAACGAGCAGTACTTC. Its translation: CATSRDVNEQYF.

This clonotype came up a few times. The rearrangement uses TRBV4-1 and TRBJ2-5, with 10 bases lining up with TRBD2. The J call may not be correct, given that the DNA end is closer to TRBJ2-1. The CDR3 runs to 18 residues. Germline V gene lookup returns CDR1 MGHRA and CDR2 YSYEKL. In DNA form, the CDR3 reads TGCGCCAGCAGCCAAGGGCTAGCGGGAGCATTACCCTACAATGAGCAGTTCTTC. Translating gives CASSQGLAGALPYNEQFF.

The V gene is TRBV2, the J gene TRBJ1-2; 7 nucleotides match TRBD1. The CDR3 spans 14 residues. With V trimmed by 5 bases and J by 5 bases, 8 bases remained unmatched. CDR1 SNHLY and CDR2 FYNNEI come from the germline V gene. The CDR3 DNA follows: TGTGCCAGCAGTCGACAGGGCTCATGGTATGGCTACACCTTC. This sequence encodes CASSRQGSWYGYTF.

The chain links TRBV10-3 to TRBJ2-1; TRBD1 matches at 10 bases. From germline, CDR1 is ENHRY and CDR2 SYGVKD. Germline trimming cut 5 bases from V and 7 bases from J; bases unmatched to any gene: 14. The CDR3 is 17 residues long. This chain's CDR3 is CAISNNPGTGAINEQFF. DNA of the CDR3: TGTGCCATCAGTAACAACCCCGGGACAGGGGCTATAAATGAGCAGTTCTTC.

This clonotype was found a few times. The V and J genes are TRBV29-1 and TRBJ1-2; the match to TRBD1 covers 8 bases. Germline V lookup: CDR1 SQVTM, CDR2 ANQGSEA. The V segment lost 1 base and the J segment 7 bases; nucleotides outside the gene matches: 8. CDR3 size: 14 residues. The CDR3 region has the DNA TGCAGCGTTGAAGTGCCTGGACAGGGCTTTGGCTACACCTTC. It is translated as CSVEVPGQGFGYTF.

This clonotype has ten or more counts. The gene calls are TRBV20-1 and TRBJ1-1, with a possible D match to TRBD1 (5 bases). Germline V gene lookup returns CDR1 DFQATT and CDR2 SNEGSKA (reference sequence). Between the trimmed V and J ends, which lost 6 bases and 1 base, there was a span of 12 bases. CDR3 length equals 13 residues. CDR3 residues: CSARTSWNTEAFF. DNA for the CDR3: TGCAGTGCCCGGACATCGTGGAACACTGAAGCTTTCTTT.

This rearrangement joins TRBV3-1 to TRBJ2-7; 11 nucleotides match TRBD2. Germline-derived CDR1 and CDR2 are LGHDT and YNNKEL (reference sequence). This CDR3 spans 17 amino acids. Unmatched junction bases numbered 7, after V lost 0 bases and J lost 3 bases. CDR3: CASSQDPGTSGIYEQYF. DNA of the CDR3: TGTGCCAGCAGCCAAGATCCGGGGACTAGCGGCATCTACGAGCAGTACTTC.

This chain joins TRBV28 and TRBJ2-2, with D possibly being TRBD1 or TRBD2 (6 bases each). The CDR3 spans 15 residues. V lost 3 bases and J 4 bases, leaving 12 bases between the germline ends. Looked up from germline, CDR1 is MDHEN and CDR2 is SYDVKM. CDR3 sequence (DNA): TGTGCCAGCAGTTTGGGGGGCAGCGGCACCGGGGAGCTGTTTTTT. Protein sequence: CASSLGGSGTGELFF.

This clonotype has a count of ten or more. V and J are TRBV29-1 and TRBJ2-1; a weak D match, TRBD1 (6 bases). V lost 6 bases to trimming and J lost 6 bases, with 15 bases between them. The CDR3 spans 13 residues. Germline CDR1 and CDR2: SQVTM and ANQGSEA. The DNA for the CDR3 is TGCAGCGTGGCCGGACAGCCGGGCAATGAGCAGTTCTTC. This encodes CSVAGQPGNEQFF.